This T cell receptor beta chain was observed in a study of cytomegalovirus exposure and HLA in healthy donors. Study findings and constraints: A missense DCLRE1C variant was associated with V- and J-gene trimming of TCR beta chains in a later analysis, and an independent cohort replicated the association. TCR beta V segments were, for the most part, productive about 87% or about 30% of the time in an earlier analysis. Roughly uniform depth of sequencing across donors was assumed in presence/absence analyses. Altogether, 160 or so TCR beta chains were recorded as cytomegalovirus-associated.

The PCR contained 60 Vbeta and 13 Jbeta primers. Here immunoSEQ multiplex PCR was the method, and the copy in TCRdb shows in-frame clones only, minus some. The sample gives 150,000 to 200,000 clones, 87% of which show up once; 0.85% is in the top ten. The CDR3 is 14 residues long. Germline V gives CDR1 SEHNR, CDR2 FQNEAQ (reference sequence). V shed 5 bases and J shed 2 bases, with 11 bases lying between them. Details on this clone: The antigen is not known.

The clonotype originates from a woman in her twenties or thirties in good health and CMV-seronegative. The J gene is TRBJ2-3, the V gene TRBV7-9, with D possibly TRBD2 on 5 matching bases. Sequencing was done on a sample of PBMCs. CDR3 DNA: TGTGCCAGCAGCGAGGGCATATACACAGATACGCAGTATTTT. Translating gives CASSEGIYTDTQYF. The full variable domain, with the rest looked up from reference TRBV7-9 and TRBJ2-3, is DTGVSQNPRHKITKRGQNVTFRCDPISEHNRLYWYRQTLGQGPEFLTYFQNEAQLEKSRLLSDRFSAERPKGSFSTLEIQRTEQGDSAMYLCASSEGIYTDTQYFGPGTRLTVL.